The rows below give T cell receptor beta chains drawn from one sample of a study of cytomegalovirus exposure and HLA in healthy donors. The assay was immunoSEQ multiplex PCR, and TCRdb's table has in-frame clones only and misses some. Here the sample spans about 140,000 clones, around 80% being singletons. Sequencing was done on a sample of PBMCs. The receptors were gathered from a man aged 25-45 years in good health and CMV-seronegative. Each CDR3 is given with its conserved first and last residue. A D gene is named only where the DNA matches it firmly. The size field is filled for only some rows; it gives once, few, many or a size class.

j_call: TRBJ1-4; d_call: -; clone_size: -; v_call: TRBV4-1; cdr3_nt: TGCGCCAGCAGCCAAGTTGGGGAGCTGACGGAGGAAAAACTGTTTTTT; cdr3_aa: CASSQVGELTEEKLFF
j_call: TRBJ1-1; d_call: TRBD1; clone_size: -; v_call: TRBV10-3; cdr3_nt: TGTGCCATCAGTGAGTCGATAAGGGACAGGGCCGAAGCTTTCTTT; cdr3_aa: CAISESIRDRAEAFF
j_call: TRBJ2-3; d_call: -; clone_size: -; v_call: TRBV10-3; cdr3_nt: TGTGCCATCAGTATAGCTAGCACAGATACGCAGTATTTT; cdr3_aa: CAISIASTDTQYF
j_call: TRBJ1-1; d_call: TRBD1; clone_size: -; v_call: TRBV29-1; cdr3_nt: TGCAGCCCGCAGGACAGGGGGCAGAGTGAAGCTTTCTTT; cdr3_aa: CSPQDRGQSEAFF
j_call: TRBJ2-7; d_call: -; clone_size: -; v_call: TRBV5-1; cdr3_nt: TGCGCCAGCAGCTTGGCAGTATTAGCTAGCTCCTACGAGCAGTACTTC; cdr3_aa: CASSLAVLASSYEQYF
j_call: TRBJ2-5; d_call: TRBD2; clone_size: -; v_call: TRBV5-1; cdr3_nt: TGCGCCAGCAGCCCCCACGGACCCGGGGGGGAGACCCAGTACTTC; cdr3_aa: CASSPHGPGGETQYF
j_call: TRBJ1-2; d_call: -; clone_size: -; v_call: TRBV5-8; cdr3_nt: TGTGCCAGCAGCTTAGGGCAGGGGAGGGACTATGGCTACACCTTC; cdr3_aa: CASSLGQGRDYGYTF
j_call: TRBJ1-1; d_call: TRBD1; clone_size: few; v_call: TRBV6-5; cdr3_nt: TGTGCCAGCACCACGGGGGACAGGGTAACTGAAGCTTTCTTT; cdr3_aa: CASTTGDRVTEAFF
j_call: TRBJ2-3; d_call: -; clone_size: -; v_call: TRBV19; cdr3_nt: TGTGCCAGTAGTATTCGGGGCGGGGCGTTCGGAGATACGCAGTATTTT; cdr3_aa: CASSIRGGAFGDTQYF
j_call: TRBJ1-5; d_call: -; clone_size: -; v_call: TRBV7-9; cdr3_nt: TGTTCCAGCAGCTTAGTAGATCAGCCCCAGCATTTT; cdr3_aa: CSSSLVDQPQHF
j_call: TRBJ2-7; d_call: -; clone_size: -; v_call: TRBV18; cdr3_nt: TGTGCCAGCTCACCCCTCCAACGGCAGGGCCACTCCTACGAGCAGTACTTC; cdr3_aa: CASSPLQRQGHSYEQYF
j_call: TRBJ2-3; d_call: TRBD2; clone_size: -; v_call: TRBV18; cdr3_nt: TGTGCCAGCTCACCCCTAGCGGGGGGCACAGATACGCAGTATTTT; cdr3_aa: CASSPLAGGTDTQYF
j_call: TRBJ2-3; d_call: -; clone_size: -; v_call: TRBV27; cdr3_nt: TGTGCCAGCAGTTTCCGAGGAGATACGCAGTATTTT; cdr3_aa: CASSFRGDTQYF
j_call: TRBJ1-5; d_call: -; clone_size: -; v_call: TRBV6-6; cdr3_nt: TGTGCCAGCAGTTATAACGGGACATTTAGCAATCAGCCCCAGCATTTT; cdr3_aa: CASSYNGTFSNQPQHF
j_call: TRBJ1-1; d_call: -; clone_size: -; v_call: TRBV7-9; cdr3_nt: TGTGCCAGCAGCTTAGGGGGGAGGAATGAAGCTTTCTTT; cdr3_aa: CASSLGGRNEAFF
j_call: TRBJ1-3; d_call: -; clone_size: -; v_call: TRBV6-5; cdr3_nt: TGTGCCAGCAGTTACGCGAACTCTGGAAACACCATATATTTT; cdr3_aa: CASSYANSGNTIYF
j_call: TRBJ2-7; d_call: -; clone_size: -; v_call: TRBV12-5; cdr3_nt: TGTGCTAGTGGTTCTCGGACAGAGACGGGGGAGCAGTACTTC; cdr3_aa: CASGSRTETGEQYF
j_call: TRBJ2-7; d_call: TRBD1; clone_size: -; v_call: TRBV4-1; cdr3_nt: TGCGCCAGCAGCCAACCTCGACAGGGATTTTTCGAGCAGTACTTC; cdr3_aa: CASSQPRQGFFEQYF
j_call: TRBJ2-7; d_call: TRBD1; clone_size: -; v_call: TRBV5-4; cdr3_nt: TGTGCCAGCAGCTTGCCGGGACAGGGGCAGTACTTC; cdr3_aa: CASSLPGQGQYF
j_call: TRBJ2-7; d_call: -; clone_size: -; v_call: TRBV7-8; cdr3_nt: TGTGCCAGCACCCTAACGGTGAGCTCCTACGAGCAGTACTTC; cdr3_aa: CASTLTVSSYEQYF
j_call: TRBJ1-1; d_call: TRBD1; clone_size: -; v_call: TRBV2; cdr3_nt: TGTGCCAGTGTAAAGGGGGCTCTGAACACTGAAGCTTTCTTT; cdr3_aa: CASVKGALNTEAFF